This T cell receptor (beta chain) was captured by sequencing in a study of CD8+ T cells in alopecia areata. General study results and limits: The study found TCR sharing across patients less clear than in mice, possibly for HLA reasons. Sequencing of scalp samples also includes resident alphabeta T cells from normal skin.

With respect to this clone: The target antigen is unknown.

RNA extraction and reverse transcription yielded cDNA as sequencing template. Produced via immunoSEQ multiplex PCR; TCRdb's table is partial and in-frame only. The sample lists about 170,000 clones; less than 75% were seen once. The sample's treatment: oral pan-JAK inhibitor, 5-10 mg twice daily. The CDR3 consists of 12 residues. Trimming stripped 1 base from V and 8 bases from J, with 9 bases between. Germline lookup yields CDR1 SGHDN and CDR2 FVKESK. The sequence was obtained from a human donor with alopecia areata. The gene calls are TRBV14 and TRBJ2-7, with a possible D match to TRBD2 (6 bases). The source material was CD4+ T cells sorted from blood, sampled at approximately week 56, from a patient treated with tofacitinib. CDR3 residues: CASSQVREKQYF. For the CDR3, the DNA is TGTGCCAGCAGCCAAGTTCGGGAGAAGCAGTACTTC.